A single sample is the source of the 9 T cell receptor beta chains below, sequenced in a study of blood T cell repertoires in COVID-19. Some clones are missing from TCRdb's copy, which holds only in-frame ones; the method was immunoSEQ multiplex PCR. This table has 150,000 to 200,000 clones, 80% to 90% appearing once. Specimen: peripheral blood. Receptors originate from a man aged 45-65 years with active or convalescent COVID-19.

CDR3 region: CASSSGLAGGNEQFF. Here the CDR3 DNA reads TGTGCCAGCAGCTCGGGACTAGCGGGAGGCAATGAGCAGTTCTTC. The chain has TRBV9 and TRBJ2-1, with 15 bases aligning to TRBD2. CDR3 length equals 15 residues. Germline values: CDR1 SGDLS, CDR2 YYNGEE. The trim removed 4 bases at V and 6 bases at J, leaving 2 bases unmatched. Using reference TRBV9 and TRBJ2-1 for the parts outside the CDR3, the full variable domain is DSGVTQTPKHLITATGQRVTLRCSPRSGDLSVYWYQQSLDQGLQFLIQYYNGEERAKGNILERFSAQQFPDLHSELNLSSLELGDSALYFCASSSGLAGGNEQFFGPGTRLTVL.

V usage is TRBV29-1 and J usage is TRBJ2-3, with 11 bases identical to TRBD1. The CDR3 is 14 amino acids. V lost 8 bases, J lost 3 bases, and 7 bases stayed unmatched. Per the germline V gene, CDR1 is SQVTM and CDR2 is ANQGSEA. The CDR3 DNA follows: TGCAGCTCAGGGACAGGGGGGAGTACAGATACGCAGTATTTT. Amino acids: CSSGTGGSTDTQYF.

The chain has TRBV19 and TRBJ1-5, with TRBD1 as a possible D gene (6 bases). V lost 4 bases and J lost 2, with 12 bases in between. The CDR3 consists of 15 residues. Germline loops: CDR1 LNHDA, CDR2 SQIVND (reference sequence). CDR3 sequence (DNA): TGTGCCAGTAGTACCACAGGGTCTCGCAATCAGCCCCAGCATTTT. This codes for CASSTTGSRNQPQHF.

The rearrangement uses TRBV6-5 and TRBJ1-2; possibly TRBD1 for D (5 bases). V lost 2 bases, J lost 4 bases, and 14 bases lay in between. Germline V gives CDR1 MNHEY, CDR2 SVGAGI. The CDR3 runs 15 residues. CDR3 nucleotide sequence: TGTGCCAGCAGTTACGCCCGTGCAGGGTCCTATGGCTACACCTTC. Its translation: CASSYARAGSYGYTF.

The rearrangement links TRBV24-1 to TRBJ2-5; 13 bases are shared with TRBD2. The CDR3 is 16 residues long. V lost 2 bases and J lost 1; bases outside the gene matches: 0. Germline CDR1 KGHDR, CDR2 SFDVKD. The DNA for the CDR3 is TGTGCCACCAGTGATTGGACTAGCGGGAGCCAAGAGACCCAGTACTTC. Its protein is CATSDWTSGSQETQYF.

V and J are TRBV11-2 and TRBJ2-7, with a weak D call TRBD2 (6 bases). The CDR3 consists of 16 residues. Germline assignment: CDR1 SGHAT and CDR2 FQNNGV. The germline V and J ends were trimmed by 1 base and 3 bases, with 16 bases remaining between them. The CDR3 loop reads CASSLAPSRDHYEQYF. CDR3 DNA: TGTGCCAGCAGCTTAGCCCCCTCGCGGGACCACTACGAGCAGTACTTC. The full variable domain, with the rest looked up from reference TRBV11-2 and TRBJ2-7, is EAGVAQSPRYKIIEKRQSVAFWCNPISGHATLYWYQQILGQGPKLLIQFQNNGVVDDSQLPKDRFSAERLKGVDSTLKIQPAKLEDSAVYLCASSLAPSRDHYEQYFGPGTRLTVT.

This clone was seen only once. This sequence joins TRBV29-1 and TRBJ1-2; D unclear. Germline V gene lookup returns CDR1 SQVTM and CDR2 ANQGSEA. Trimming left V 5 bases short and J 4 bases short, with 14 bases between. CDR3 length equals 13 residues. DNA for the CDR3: TGCAGCGTTATGAAAGACTTCGGCTATGGCTACACCTTC. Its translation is CSVMKDFGYGYTF. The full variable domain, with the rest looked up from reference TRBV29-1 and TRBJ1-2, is SAVISQKPSRDICQRGTSLTIQCQVDSQVTMMFWYRQQPGQSLTLIATANQGSEATYESGFVIDKFPISRPNLTFSTLTVSNMSPEDSSIYLCSVMKDFGYGYTFGSGTRLTVV.

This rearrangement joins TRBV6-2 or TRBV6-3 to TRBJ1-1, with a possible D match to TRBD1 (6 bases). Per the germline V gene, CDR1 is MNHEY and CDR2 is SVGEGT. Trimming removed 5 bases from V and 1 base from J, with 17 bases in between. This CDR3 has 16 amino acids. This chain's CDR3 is CASSTSVDSKNTEAFF. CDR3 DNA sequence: TGTGCCAGCAGTACCTCAGTGGACAGCAAGAACACTGAAGCTTTCTTT.

CDR3 sequence (DNA): TGCGCCAGCAGGTTGGGGGACAGGTTCGGGGACAATGAGCAGTTCTTC. This translates into CASRLGDRFGDNEQFF. V usage is TRBV4-1 and J usage is TRBJ2-1; 8 bases map to TRBD1. The CDR3 contains 16 residues. Germline CDR1 and CDR2: MGHRA and YSYEKL. The J segment lost 5 bases and the V segment lost 6 bases, leaving 12 bases of the junction unmatched.